Shown below are 32 T cell receptor beta chains from a single sample sequenced in a study of CD8 T cells in Susac syndrome. The RNA, roughly 0.45 to 1 ug, was put through reverse transcription using random hexamers. TCRdb redid the calling of the immunoSEQ multiplex PCR reads with MiXCR, one entry per CDR3 protein. The top ten hold around 0.096% of the sample, which has approximately 190,000 distinct CDR3 sequences, under 95% seen once. The sequencing input was CD4+ T cells from PBMCs. The receptors derive from a human donor in good health.

This chain uses TRBV28 with TRBJ2-7, with D tentatively TRBD1 (5 bases). This CDR3 has 13 amino acids. Per germline, CDR1 MDHEN and CDR2 SYDVKM. Trimming stripped 5 bases from V and 4 bases from J, with 12 bases between. The CDR3 reads CASSATGRYEQYF. Written as DNA, the CDR3 is TGTGCCAGCAGTGCTACAGGCCGATACGAGCAGTACTTC.

This rearrangement joins TRBV12-3 or TRBV12-4 to TRBJ2-2; D ambiguous. The CDR3 extends over 16 amino acids. The V gene lost 3 bases and the J gene lost 0 bases, with 11 bases spanning the gap. This CDR3 reads CASSFKAGANTGELFF. Written as DNA, the CDR3 is TGTGCCAGCAGTTTCAAGGCAGGAGCGAACACCGGGGAGCTGTTTTTT.

CDR3 sequence reads: CASSRTHGTSGEDTQYF. Written as DNA, the CDR3 is TGCGCCAGCAGCCGAACCCATGGGACTAGCGGGGAGGATACGCAGTATTTT. J is TRBJ2-3 and V is TRBV4-1; 13 bases fit TRBD2. The CDR3 has 17 amino acids. Germline CDR1 and CDR2: MGHRA and YSYEKL. Trimming cost V 4 bases and J 6 bases; bases outside gene matches: 10.

This clonotype has just one count. The chain couples TRBV6-1 to TRBJ2-7, with D tentatively TRBD2 (6 bases). V dropped 6 bases and J dropped 4 bases, with 13 bases sitting between them. There are 13 residues in the CDR3. Per germline, CDR1 MNHNS and CDR2 SASEGT. CDR3 loop: CASSFGGRYEQYF. The CDR3 DNA is TGTGCCAGCAGCTTCGGGGGAAGGTACGAGCAGTACTTC.

The chain links TRBV13 to TRBJ1-1; D is unclear. CDR1 is PRHDT, CDR2 FYEKMQ, per germline (reference sequence). The CDR3 has 14 residues. Trimming took off 0 bases at V and 0 bases at J, with 5 bases between the two ends. CDR3 loop: CASSLGHMNTEAFF. The DNA of the CDR3 is TGTGCCAGCAGCTTAGGGCACATGAACACTGAAGCTTTCTTT. Full variable domain (outside the CDR3, taken from reference TRBV13 and TRBJ1-1): AAGVIQSPRHLIKEKRETATLKCYPIPRHDTVYWYQQGPGQDPQFLISFYEKMQSDKGSIPDRFSAQQFSDYHSELNMSSLELGDSALYFCASSLGHMNTEAFFGQGTRLTVV.

This chain links TRBV25-1 with TRBJ2-3, with D tentatively TRBD2 (5 bases). Germline V lookup: CDR1 MGHDK, CDR2 SYGVNS. The CDR3 spans 15 residues. V lost 5 bases and J 2 bases, leaving 14 bases between the germline ends. CDR3 sequence (DNA): TGTGCCAGCAGTAGCAGCCGGGGAATCACAGATACGCAGTATTTT. This codes for CASSSSRGITDTQYF.

The CDR3 protein is CASSLRPGPSYEQYF. DNA for the CDR3: TGTGCCAGCAGCTTACGGCCTGGTCCGTCCTACGAGCAGTACTTC. The chain is built from TRBV7-9 and TRBJ2-7; D gene unclear. This CDR3 contains 15 residues. Germline CDR1 and CDR2: SEHNR and FQNEAQ (reference sequence). V lost 2 bases and J lost 1, with 12 bases in between.

This clonotype has only one observation. This chain uses TRBV28 with TRBJ2-7, with 8 nucleotides matching TRBD1. Trimming took 8 bases from V and 5 from J; bases not matched to a gene: 2. The germline V gene encodes CDR1 MDHEN and CDR2 SYDVKM. The CDR3 is 11 amino acids. The CDR3 region has the DNA TGTGCCAGCCGGACAGGGAACGAGCAGTACGTC. Translation gives CASRTGNEQYV.

The chain employs TRBV2 and TRBJ1-1; D is undetermined. This CDR3 is built from 13 residues. Trimming removed 4 bases from V and 5 bases from J, with 11 bases in between. Looked up from germline, CDR1 is SNHLY and CDR2 is FYNNEI. In nucleotides, the CDR3 is TGTGCCAGCAGTGTTCGGGGTGGGACTGAAGCTTTCTTT. It translates to CASSVRGGTEAFF.

V usage is TRBV5-4 and J usage is TRBJ2-1; 11 bases match TRBD2. The CDR3 spans 17 residues. Per the germline V gene, CDR1 is SGHNT and CDR2 is YYREEE (reference sequence). Trimming took 1 base from V and 9 from J; bases not matched to a gene: 12. The CDR3 DNA reads as TGTGCCAGCAGCTTGCCTAGCGGGGGGCGGATGGTTAGTGAGCAGTTCTTC. Its protein product is CASSLPSGGRMVSEQFF.

The chain links TRBV12-3 or TRBV12-4 to TRBJ2-6; TRBD2 might be the D (5 bases). The CDR3 consists of 14 residues. V dropped 6 bases and J dropped 2 bases, with 8 bases sitting between them. The CDR3 is CASSRTAGANVLTF. Here the CDR3 DNA reads TGTGCCAGCAGCCGGACTGCTGGGGCCAACGTCCTGACTTTC.

The chain links TRBV5-1 to TRBJ2-5; 9 bases fit TRBD1. Losses at the gene ends were 4 bases for V and 2 bases for J; bases not matched to a gene: 6. Germline V gene sequence: CDR1 SGHRS, CDR2 YFSETQ. The CDR3 is made up of 15 amino acids. The DNA of the CDR3 is TGCGCCAGCAGCCCTCGGACAGGGGATCAAGAGACCCAGTACTTC. Translated, it gives CASSPRTGDQETQYF.

V and J are TRBV6-2 or TRBV6-3 and TRBJ2-5; unclear D gene. Trimming pared 5 bases from V and 5 bases from J, leaving 15 bases between. CDR3 length: 14 residues. Germline V lookup: CDR1 MNHEY, CDR2 SVGEGT. The CDR3 sequence: CASSPRRLWETQYF. The CDR3 region has the DNA TGTGCCAGCAGTCCCAGACGGTTGTGGGAGACCCAGTACTTC.

This rearrangement joins TRBV4-1 to TRBJ2-3; tentatively, D is TRBD1 (5 bases). V lost 1 base and J 2 bases, leaving 7 bases between the germline ends. CDR3 length: 14 amino acids. The V gene's germline CDR1 is MGHRA and CDR2 YSYEKL. CDR3 region: CASSQARDTDTQYF. In DNA, the CDR3 is TGCGCCAGCAGCCAAGCCAGGGACACAGATACGCAGTATTTT.

This chain uses TRBV25-1 with TRBJ2-5; possible D gene TRBD1, 6 bases. The CDR3 runs to 14 residues. Trimming shortened V by 4 bases and J by 5 bases, and 14 bases separated the two germline ends. Germline CDR1 is MGHDK and CDR2 is SYGVNS. The CDR3 here is CASSAGVMSETQYF. CDR3 DNA sequence: TGTGCCAGCAGTGCAGGGGTAATGTCGGAGACCCAGTACTTC.

The J gene is TRBJ2-5, the V gene TRBV4-1, with TRBD2 matching over 11 bases. CDR3 length: 17 amino acids. J was trimmed by 5 bases and V by 4 bases; bases with no gene match: 12. Germline CDR1 is MGHRA and CDR2 is YSYEKL. The CDR3 sequence is CASSRYISGGAGETQYF. CDR3 DNA: TGCGCCAGCAGCCGCTACATTAGCGGGGGGGCCGGTGAGACCCAGTACTTC.

The rearrangement joins TRBV20-1 to TRBJ1-5; D may be TRBD1 (5 bases). The CDR3 length is 13 residues. Germline lookup yields CDR1 DFQATT and CDR2 SNEGSKA (reference sequence). Trimming took off 4 bases at V and 6 bases at J, with 13 bases between the two ends. This chain's CDR3 is CSANDRGGQPQHF. The CDR3 DNA reads as TGCAGTGCTAATGATAGGGGTGGTCAGCCCCAGCATTTT.

The V and J genes are TRBV12-3 or TRBV12-4 and TRBJ1-6, with D unclear. The CDR3 is 12 residues long. V lost 3 bases, J lost 10 bases, and 7 bases lay in between. CDR3 bases: TGTGCCAGCAGTTTCCCCAGGTCACCCCTCCACTTT. It is translated as CASSFPRSPLHF.

This clonotype appeared once. The chain is built from TRBV18 and TRBJ1-1; no firm D call. V was shortened by 1 base and J by 0 bases, with 12 bases between the two germline ends. This CDR3 has 16 residues. Germline CDR1 and CDR2: KGHSH and LQKENI. Here the CDR3 DNA reads TGTGCCAGCTCACCACGATCGATAGATTTGAACACTGAAGCTTTCTTT. It specifies CASSPRSIDLNTEAFF.

The CDR3 protein is CASINQGNTEAFF. Written as DNA, the CDR3 is TGTGCCAGCATCAATCAGGGGAACACTGAAGCTTTCTTT. J is TRBJ1-1 and V is TRBV28; maybe TRBD1 (5 bases). The CDR3 loop spans 13 amino acids. V lost 7 bases to trimming and J lost 1 base, with 10 bases between them. Germline CDR1 and CDR2: MDHEN and SYDVKM.

This clonotype appeared once. The V call is TRBV2, the J call TRBJ1-2, with D hard to call. The germline V and J ends were trimmed by 6 bases and 4 bases, with 15 bases remaining between them. Per germline, CDR1 SNHLY and CDR2 FYNNEI. The CDR3 has 14 residues. In nucleotides, the CDR3 is TGTGCCAGCAGCACAAGACCGTCGGCCTATGGCTACACCTTC. Translation: CASSTRPSAYGYTF.

The rearrangement uses TRBV28 and TRBJ1-1; TRBD1 might be the D (6 bases). V was trimmed by 5 bases and J by 0 bases, leaving 13 bases between them. The CDR3 runs to 15 residues. From germline, CDR1 is MDHEN and CDR2 SYDVKM. This CDR3 is CASSVHRDMNTEAFF. The CDR3 DNA follows: TGTGCCAGCAGTGTTCACAGGGACATGAACACTGAAGCTTTCTTT. Variable domain in full (rest from reference TRBV28 and TRBJ1-1): DVKVTQSSRYLVKRTGEKVFLECVQDMDHENMFWYRQDPGLGLRLIYFSYDVKMKEKGDIPEGYSVSREKKERFSLILESASTNQTSMYLCASSVHRDMNTEAFFGQGTRLTVV.

This clonotype was seen a handful of times. V and J are TRBV28 and TRBJ2-5; 9 bases fit TRBD1. CDR1 and CDR2 (germline): MDHEN, SYDVKM. The CDR3 is made up of 15 amino acids. Unmatched junction bases numbered 3, after V lost 2 bases and J lost 2 bases. DNA of the CDR3: TGTGCCAGCAGTTTACCTGGACAGGGGCAAGAGACCCAGTACTTC. It is translated as CASSLPGQGQETQYF.

The chain is built from TRBV27 and TRBJ2-7; D not certain. The V and J ends lost 0 bases and 9 bases respectively, with 9 bases between them. CDR1 and CDR2 from the germline V gene are MNHEY and SMNVEV (reference sequence). The CDR3 consists of 12 residues. The CDR3 reads CASSLSHSRQYF. CDR3 DNA sequence: TGTGCCAGCAGTTTATCACATTCGAGGCAGTACTTC.

The chain links TRBV7-2 to TRBJ1-3; D ambiguous. V was pared by 0 bases and J by 3 bases, with 12 bases between. The CDR3 totals 16 residues. CDR1 is SGHTA, CDR2 FQGNSA, per germline. The CDR3 sequence is CASSLAGPFGGNTIYF. The CDR3 bases are TGTGCCAGCAGCTTAGCCGGTCCTTTTGGTGGAAACACCATATATTTT.

This clonotype is a singleton in its sample. This chain uses TRBV10-3 with TRBJ2-3; tentatively, D is TRBD1 (7 bases). V was trimmed by 3 bases and J by 4 bases, leaving 11 bases between them. The germline gives CDR1 ENHRY, CDR2 SYGVKD. The CDR3 has 14 amino acids. The CDR3: CAISDRGVADTQYF. The CDR3 DNA reads as TGTGCCATCAGTGACAGGGGGGTCGCAGATACGCAGTATTTT.

In this sample, this clonotype turned up once. The chain is built from TRBV18 and TRBJ2-1; D is uncertain. Germline lookup yields CDR1 KGHSH and CDR2 LQKENI. This CDR3 region has 16 residues. V gave up 3 bases and J gave up 1 base, with 13 bases separating them. The CDR3 is CASSPQQRPSYNEQFF. CDR3 coding DNA: TGTGCCAGCTCACCGCAACAGAGGCCGTCCTACAATGAGCAGTTCTTC. Filled out from reference TRBV18 and TRBJ2-1, the complete variable domain reads NAGVMQNPRHLVRRRGQEARLRCSPMKGHSHVYWYRQLPEEGLKFMVYLQKENIIDESGMPKERFSAEFPKEGPSILRIQQVVRGDSAAYFCASSPQQRPSYNEQFFGPGTRLTVL.

The table lists this clonotype with a few counts. The genes are TRBV7-2 and TRBJ2-7; D call uncertain. CDR3 length equals 11 residues. CDR1 and CDR2 from the germline V gene are SGHTA and FQGNSA. Trimming took 7 bases from V and 0 from J, leaving 4 bases between them. The CDR3 DNA is TGTGCCAGCACCAACTCCTACGAGCAGTACTTC. Its protein product is CASTNSYEQYF.

The chain joins TRBV30 to TRBJ1-1; TRBD1 matches 8 bases. CDR1 is GTSNPN and CDR2 is SVGIG in the germline V gene (reference sequence). The CDR3 has 13 amino acids. The V and J ends lost 4 bases and 1 base, in that order; junction bases with no gene match: 2. CDR3 region: CAWNRGGNTEAFF. Here the CDR3 DNA reads TGTGCCTGGAACAGGGGGGGGAACACTGAAGCTTTCTTT. The entire variable domain, with the rest obtained from reference TRBV30 and TRBJ1-1, is as follows: SQTIHQWPATLVQPVGSPLSLECTVEGTSNPNLYWYRQAAGRGLQLLFYSVGIGQISSEVPQNLSASRPQDRQFILSSKKLLLSDSGFYLCAWNRGGNTEAFFGQGTRLTVV.

The V call is TRBV10-3, the J call TRBJ1-2; D ambiguous. In germline, CDR1 is ENHRY, CDR2 SYGVKD. The CDR3 sequence is 14 residues long. V dropped 6 bases and J dropped 4 bases, with 15 bases sitting between them. CDR3 protein: CAISRLGDRYGYTF. In DNA form, the CDR3 reads TGTGCCATCAGCCGCCTCGGGGATCGCTATGGCTACACCTTC.

The chain joins TRBV6-1 to TRBJ1-3; D uncertain. The germline CDR1 and CDR2 sequences are MNHNS and SASEGT. This CDR3 has 13 amino acids. The ends were cut back, 1 base at V and 4 bases at J, with 5 bases in the middle. The CDR3 region has the DNA TGTGCCAGCAGTGAAGGGAGAGGAAACACCATATATTTT. This codes for CASSEGRGNTIYF.

This clonotype showed up just a few times. The rearrangement uses TRBV5-1 and TRBJ2-5; D unresolved. Trimming shortened V by 1 base and J by 2 bases, and 6 bases separated the two germline ends. The length of the CDR3 is 13 residues. Germline V lookup: CDR1 SGHRS, CDR2 YFSETQ. This chain's CDR3 is CASSLPYQETQYF. CDR3 bases: TGCGCCAGCAGCTTGCCCTATCAAGAGACCCAGTACTTC. Together with reference TRBV5-1 and TRBJ2-5, the CDR3 gives the full variable domain: KAGVTQTPRYLIKTRGQQVTLSCSPISGHRSVSWYQQTPGQGLQFLFEYFSETQRNKGNFPGRFSGRQFSNSRSEMNVSTLELGDSALYLCASSLPYQETQYFGPGTRLLVL.